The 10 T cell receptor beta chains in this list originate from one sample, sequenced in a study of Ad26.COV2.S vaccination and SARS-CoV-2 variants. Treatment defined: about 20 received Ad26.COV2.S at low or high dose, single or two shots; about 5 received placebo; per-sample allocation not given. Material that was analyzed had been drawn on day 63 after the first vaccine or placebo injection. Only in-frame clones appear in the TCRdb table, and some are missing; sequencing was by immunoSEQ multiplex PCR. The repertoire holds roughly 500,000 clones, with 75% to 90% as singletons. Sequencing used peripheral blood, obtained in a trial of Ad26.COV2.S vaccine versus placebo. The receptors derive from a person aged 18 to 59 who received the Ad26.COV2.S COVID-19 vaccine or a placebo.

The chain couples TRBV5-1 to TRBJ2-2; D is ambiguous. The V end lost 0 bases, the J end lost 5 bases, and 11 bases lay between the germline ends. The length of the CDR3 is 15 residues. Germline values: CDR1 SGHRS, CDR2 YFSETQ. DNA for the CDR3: TGCGCCAGCAGCTTGGATCTATCCTCTACCGGGGAGCTGTTTTTT. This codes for CASSLDLSSTGELFF.

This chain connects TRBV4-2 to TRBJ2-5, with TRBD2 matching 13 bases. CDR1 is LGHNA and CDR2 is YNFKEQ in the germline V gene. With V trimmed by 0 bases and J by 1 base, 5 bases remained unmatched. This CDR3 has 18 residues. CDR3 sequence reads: CASSQERTSGGLQETQYF. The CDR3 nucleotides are TGTGCCAGCAGCCAAGAAAGGACTAGCGGGGGCCTCCAAGAGACCCAGTACTTC.

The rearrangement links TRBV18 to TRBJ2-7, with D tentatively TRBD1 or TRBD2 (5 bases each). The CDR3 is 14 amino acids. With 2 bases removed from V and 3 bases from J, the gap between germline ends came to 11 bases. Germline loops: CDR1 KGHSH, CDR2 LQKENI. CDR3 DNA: TGTGCCAGCTCACCAAGGGACGGTGGCTACGAGCAGTACTTC. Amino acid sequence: CASSPRDGGYEQYF.

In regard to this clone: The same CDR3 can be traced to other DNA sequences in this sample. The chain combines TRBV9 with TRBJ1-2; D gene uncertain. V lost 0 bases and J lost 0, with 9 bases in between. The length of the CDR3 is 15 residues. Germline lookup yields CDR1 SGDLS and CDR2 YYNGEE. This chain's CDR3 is CASSVGPGANYGYTF. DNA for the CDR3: TGTGCCAGCAGCGTAGGGCCCGGAGCTAACTATGGCTACACCTTC. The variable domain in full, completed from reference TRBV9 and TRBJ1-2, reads DSGVTQTPKHLITATGQRVTLRCSPRSGDLSVYWYQQSLDQGLQFLIQYYNGEERAKGNILERFSAQQFPDLHSELNLSSLELGDSALYFCASSVGPGANYGYTFGSGTRLTVV.

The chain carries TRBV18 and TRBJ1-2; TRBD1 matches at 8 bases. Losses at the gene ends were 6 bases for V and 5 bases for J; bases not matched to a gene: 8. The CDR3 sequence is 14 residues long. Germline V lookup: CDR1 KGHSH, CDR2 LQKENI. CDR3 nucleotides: TGTGCCAGCTCCCCGACAGGGGATGGATATGGCTACACCTTC. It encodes CASSPTGDGYGYTF.

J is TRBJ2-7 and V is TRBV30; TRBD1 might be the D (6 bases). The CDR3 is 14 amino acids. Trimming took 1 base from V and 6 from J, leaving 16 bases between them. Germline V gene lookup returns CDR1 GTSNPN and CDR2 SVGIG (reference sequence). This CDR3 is CAWSDTGSGGEQYV. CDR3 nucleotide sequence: TGTGCCTGGAGTGACACAGGGTCCGGAGGCGAGCAGTACGTC.

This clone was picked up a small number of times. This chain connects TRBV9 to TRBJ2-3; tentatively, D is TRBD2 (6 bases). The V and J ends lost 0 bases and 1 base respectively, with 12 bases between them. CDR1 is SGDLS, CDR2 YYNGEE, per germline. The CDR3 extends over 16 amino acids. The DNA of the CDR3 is TGTGCCAGCAGCGTAGCCCCGGGCGGGGGCACAGATACGCAGTATTTT. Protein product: CASSVAPGGGTDTQYF. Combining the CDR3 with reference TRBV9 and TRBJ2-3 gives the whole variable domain DSGVTQTPKHLITATGQRVTLRCSPRSGDLSVYWYQQSLDQGLQFLIQYYNGEERAKGNILERFSAQQFPDLHSELNLSSLELGDSALYFCASSVAPGGGTDTQYFGPGTRLTVL.

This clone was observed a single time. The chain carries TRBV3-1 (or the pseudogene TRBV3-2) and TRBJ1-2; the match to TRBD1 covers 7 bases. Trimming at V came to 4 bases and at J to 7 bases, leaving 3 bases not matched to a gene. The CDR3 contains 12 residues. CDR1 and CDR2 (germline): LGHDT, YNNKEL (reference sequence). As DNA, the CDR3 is TGTGCCAGCAGCCCCAGGGGGGGTGGCTACACCTTC. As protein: CASSPRGGGYTF.

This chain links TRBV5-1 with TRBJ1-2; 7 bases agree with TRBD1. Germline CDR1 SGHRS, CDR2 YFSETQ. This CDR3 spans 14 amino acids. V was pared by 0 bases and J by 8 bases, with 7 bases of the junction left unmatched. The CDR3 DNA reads TGCGCCAGCAGCTTGGCCGGGACAGCTATGGGCTACACCTTC. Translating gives CASSLAGTAMGYTF.

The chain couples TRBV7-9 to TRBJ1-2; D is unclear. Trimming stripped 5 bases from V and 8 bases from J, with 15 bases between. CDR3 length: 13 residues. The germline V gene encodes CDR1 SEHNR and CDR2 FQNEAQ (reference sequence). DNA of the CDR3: TGTGCCAGCAGCCCCCAGGACCGCCGGGGCTACACCTTC. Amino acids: CASSPQDRRGYTF.